Following are 3 T cell receptor beta chains from one sample sequenced in a study of regulatory T cells in long-lasting Graves disease. Arm-PCR of CDR3 regions and iRepertoire HTBI primers were the basis on which TCR beta libraries were built. TCRdb analysed the multiplex PCR reads with MiXCR anew, one entry per CDR3 protein. The sample holds 400,000 to 650,000 distinct CDR3 sequences, about 15% seen once. The time point was: newly diagnosed GD, antithyroid drugs for less than 3 months. The TCR library was made from RNA extracted from PBMCs. A further study also used this sample, focusing on T cells in Graves' hyperthyroidism and ophthalmopathy.

Here the sequenced sample was peripheral blood mononuclear cells (PBMCs), taken at new diagnosis, from a patient treated with antithyroid drugs. Receptors were obtained from a woman aged 35 to 60 with Graves disease.

The chain carries TRBV3-1 and TRBJ1-1; D gene unclear. Trimming shortened V by 0 bases and J by 9 bases, and 8 bases separated the two germline ends. Germline V gene lookup returns CDR1 LGHDT and CDR2 YNNKEL (reference sequence). CDR3 length: 12 residues. The chain's CDR3 is CASSQDWAQAFF. The DNA for the CDR3 is TGTGCCAGCAGCCAAGATTGGGCCCAAGCTTTCTTT.

The chain links TRBV6-1 to TRBJ1-1; 10 nucleotides agree with TRBD1. Trimming took 4 bases from V and 0 from J; bases not matched to a gene: 14. CDR3 length: 19 amino acids. Germline CDR1 is MNHNS and CDR2 is SASEGT. DNA of the CDR3: TGTGCCAGCAGTGGGCGCCCGGGACAGGGGTCCCTCATGAACACTGAAGCTTTCTTT. Its translation is CASSGRPGQGSLMNTEAFF.

This clonotype was counted many times. The rearrangement uses TRBV27 and TRBJ1-2; D possibly corresponds to TRBD1 (5 bases). This CDR3 region has 13 residues. The V end lost 5 bases, the J end lost 4 bases, and 11 bases lay between the germline ends. CDR1 and CDR2 (germline): MNHEY, SMNVEV (reference sequence). The CDR3 sequence: CASSQRGLYGYTF. For the CDR3, the DNA is TGTGCCAGCAGTCAACGGGGCCTCTATGGCTACACCTTC.